What follows are 24 T cell receptor beta chains derived from one specimen sequenced in a study of T cell repertoires in cytomegalovirus infection. From the reads, TCRdb called clonotypes with MiXCR, one entry per CDR3 protein. The profile shows some 230,000 distinct CDR3 sequences, under 25% of them singletons. Input material: CD8+ T cells from PBMCs. These TCRs come from a human donor in good health (CMV status not recorded). Some clones in this sample may be carry-over from other donors' samples.

This clonotype occurred many times. J is TRBJ2-3 and V is TRBV7-8; 9 bases match TRBD2. The CDR3 spans 18 residues. Unmatched junction bases numbered 7, after V lost 0 bases and J lost 0 bases. Germline CDR1 SGHVS, CDR2 FQNEAQ. CDR3 in DNA: TGTGCCAGCAGCTTAGCCCCCGTAGCGGGGGTTAGCACAGATACGCAGTATTTT. Protein: CASSLAPVAGVSTDTQYF. Full variable domain (remainder filled in from reference TRBV7-8 and TRBJ2-3): GAGVSQSPRYKVAKRGQDVALRCDPISGHVSLFWYQQALGQGPEFLTYFQNEAQLDKSGLPSDRFFAERPEGSVSTLKIQRTQQEDSAVYLCASSLAPVAGVSTDTQYFGPGTRLTVL.

There are many counts of this clonotype. V is TRBV7-2 and J is TRBJ1-3; 10 positions agree with TRBD1. V shed 0 bases, J shed 1 base, and the junction held 6 bases outside the gene matches. This CDR3 is 18 amino acids long. CDR1 SGHTA and CDR2 FQGNSA come from the germline V gene. Here the CDR3 reads CASSLAVGQGVSGNTIYF. In DNA, the CDR3 is TGTGCCAGCAGCTTAGCTGTCGGACAGGGGGTTTCTGGAAACACCATATATTTT. The variable domain in full, with the rest retrieved from reference TRBV7-2 and TRBJ1-3, is GAGVSQSPSNKVTEKGKDVELRCDPISGHTALYWYRQSLGQGLEFLIYFQGNSAPDKSGLPSDRFSAERTGGSVSTLTIQRTQQEDSAVYLCASSLAVGQGVSGNTIYFGEGSWLTVV.

There are many counts of this clonotype. The chain joins TRBV7-9 to TRBJ1-1; 7 bases fit TRBD1. V was clipped by 5 bases and J by 4 bases; unmatched bases: 13. The CDR3 loop spans 16 amino acids. Germline V gene data show CDR1 as SEHNR and CDR2 as FQNEAQ (reference sequence). Here the CDR3 reads CASSPAGGVGPTEAFF. The CDR3 coding sequence is TGTGCCAGCAGCCCGGCAGGGGGGGTGGGGCCCACTGAAGCTTTCTTT.

This clonotype has at least ten counts. The rearrangement uses TRBV7-9 and TRBJ1-2; maybe TRBD1 (5 bases). The V gene lost 6 bases and the J gene lost 0 bases, with 17 bases spanning the gap. CDR1 is SEHNR and CDR2 is FQNEAQ in the germline V gene (reference sequence). The CDR3 consists of 16 residues. CDR3 nucleotides: TGTGCCAGCAGTCAGACAGCGGCATCCTCTAACTATGGCTACACCTTC. This gives the protein CASSQTAASSNYGYTF.

In this sample, this clonotype turned up a few times. This chain connects TRBV9 to TRBJ2-4, with D possibly matching TRBD1 (6 bases). The CDR3 is 12 residues long. Germline CDR1 is SGDLS and CDR2 is YYNGEE. With 5 bases removed from V and 9 bases from J, the gap between germline ends came to 12 bases. CDR3 region: CASSTGLGIQYF. CDR3 nucleotides: TGTGCCAGCAGTACAGGGTTGGGCATTCAGTACTTC.

The J gene is TRBJ2-5, the V gene TRBV2; TRBD2 aligns across 9 bases. Unmatched junction bases numbered 6, after V lost 8 bases and J lost 2 bases. The CDR3 extends over 14 amino acids. In germline, CDR1 is SNHLY, CDR2 FYNNEI. CDR3 amino acids: CASRASGDQETQYF. CDR3 nucleotide sequence: TGTGCCAGCCGGGCTAGCGGGGATCAAGAGACCCAGTACTTC.

The chain carries TRBV4-1 and TRBJ2-3; D gene ambiguous. Germline CDR1 MGHRA, CDR2 YSYEKL. The CDR3 contains 15 residues. V lost 6 bases and J 1 base, leaving 14 bases between the germline ends. For the CDR3, the DNA is TGCGCCAGCAGACACCCAGCCGCCGGCACAGATACGCAGTATTTT. Translated, it gives CASRHPAAGTDTQYF.

The gene calls are TRBV12-3 or TRBV12-4 and TRBJ1-1; D is uncertain. V was cut by 6 bases and J by 7 bases, with 9 bases left in between. The CDR3 is 11 residues long. In nucleotides, the CDR3 is TGTGCCAGCAGCTTACAGTTTGAAGCTTTCTTT. It codes for CASSLQFEAFF.

This clonotype was observed once. The chain is built from TRBV12-3 or TRBV12-4 and TRBJ2-1; D possibly matches TRBD1 or TRBD2 (6 bases each). The CDR3 is 13 residues long. Trimming took off 7 bases at V and 9 bases at J, with 16 bases between the two ends. CDR3: CASKLGGPVEQFF. CDR3 coding DNA: TGTGCCAGCAAACTGGGGGGCCCGGTTGAGCAGTTCTTC.

The chain couples TRBV7-8 to TRBJ1-1; a weak D match, TRBD1 (5 bases). Trimming removed 3 bases from V and 3 bases from J, with 20 bases in between. The CDR3 covers 17 residues. Looked up from germline, CDR1 is SGHVS and CDR2 is FQNEAQ. In DNA form, the CDR3 reads TGTGCCAGCAGCTTTACTACTACAACCGGGGGTTACACTGAAGCTTTCTTT. It translates to CASSFTTTTGGYTEAFF.

Turning to this clonotype: This may be a read error, as it is one base from a much larger clone. The rearrangement uses TRBV7-2 and TRBJ2-7; D is possibly TRBD1 or TRBD2 (6 bases each). Per germline, CDR1 SGHTA and CDR2 FQGNSA. The CDR3 loop spans 15 amino acids. The CDR3 here is CVSSYGAGHLYEQYF. In DNA, the CDR3 is TGTGTCAGCAGCTACGGGGCGGGACACCTCTACGAGCAGTACTTC.

The rearrangement links TRBV27 to TRBJ2-4, with D possibly being TRBD1 (6 bases). This CDR3 has 14 amino acids. CDR1 is MNHEY, CDR2 SMNVEV, per germline (reference sequence). Trimming pared 3 bases from V and 6 bases from J, leaving 12 bases between. CDR3 region: CASSFQGQRNIQYF. The DNA for the CDR3 is TGTGCCAGCAGTTTTCAGGGACAAAGAAACATTCAGTACTTC.

This chain uses TRBV28 with TRBJ2-1; no definite D call. Trimming left V 3 bases short and J 8 bases short, with 11 bases between. The CDR3 sequence is 13 residues long. CDR1 and CDR2 from the germline V gene are MDHEN and SYDVKM. The CDR3 loop is CASSFRLLDEQFF. Here the CDR3 DNA reads TGTGCCAGCAGTTTCCGCCTTCTGGATGAGCAGTTCTTC.

In its sample, this clonotype was seen a few times. The V and J genes are TRBV23-1 and TRBJ1-2, with D possibly TRBD1 on 5 matching bases. TRBV23-1 is classed as an ORF, of uncertain function. This CDR3 has 14 residues. With 3 bases removed from V and 2 bases from J, the gap between germline ends came to 10 bases. The CDR3 loop is CASSQLTENYGYTF. CDR3 sequence (DNA): TGCGCCAGCAGTCAGTTGACAGAGAACTATGGCTACACCTTC.

This clonotype came up a few times. The J gene is TRBJ1-6, the V gene TRBV5-1, with D perhaps matching TRBD1 (5 bases). The CDR3 is 14 amino acids. The germline V gene encodes CDR1 SGHRS and CDR2 YFSETQ. The V and J ends lost 4 bases and 7 bases respectively, with 12 bases between them. This CDR3 reads CASSPDIGNSPLHF. CDR3 in DNA: TGCGCCAGCAGCCCGGACATTGGGAATTCACCCCTCCACTTT.

There are a few counts of this clonotype. The chain carries TRBV12-3 or TRBV12-4 and TRBJ2-6; D ambiguous. The CDR3 covers 14 residues. Trimming removed 7 bases at V and 0 bases at J, with 7 bases between. The CDR3 region has the DNA TGTGCCAGCACTACAGCCTCTGGGGCCAACGTCCTGACTTTC. Protein sequence: CASTTASGANVLTF.

The chain carries TRBV11-2 and TRBJ2-1, with D perhaps TRBD1 (7 bases). The CDR3 is 14 residues long. The germline CDR1 and CDR2 sequences are SGHAT and FQNNGV. V was trimmed by 4 bases and J by 7 bases, leaving 14 bases between them. DNA for the CDR3: TGTGCCAGCAGCTCAGGGGGGCGCGGGAATGAGCAGTTCTTC. Translating it yields CASSSGGRGNEQFF. The full variable domain, in which reference TRBV11-2 and TRBJ2-1 provide the parts outside the CDR3, is EAGVAQSPRYKIIEKRQSVAFWCNPISGHATLYWYQQILGQGPKLLIQFQNNGVVDDSQLPKDRFSAERLKGVDSTLKIQPAKLEDSAVYLCASSSGGRGNEQFFGPGTRLTVL.

V usage is TRBV29-1 and J usage is TRBJ2-3, with 9 bases lining up with TRBD2. After removal of 7 bases from V and 2 bases from J, the junction contained 1 base not matched to a gene. The CDR3 runs 12 residues. The germline V gene has CDR1 SQVTM and CDR2 ANQGSEA. CDR3 loop: CSASGATDTQYF. The CDR3 DNA reads as TGCAGCGCTAGCGGGGCCACAGATACGCAGTATTTT.

This clonotype was seen repeatedly, ten times or more. The chain recombines TRBV6-5 with TRBJ2-7, with D perhaps TRBD1 (6 bases). Germline assignment: CDR1 MNHEY and CDR2 SVGAGI. The CDR3 has 13 residues. V lost 0 bases and J lost 4, with 7 bases in between. The DNA of the CDR3 is TGTGCCAGCAGTTACTCGACAGGATACGAGCAGTACTTC. Its translation: CASSYSTGYEQYF.

The chain employs TRBV28 and TRBJ2-7; TRBD2 matches at 11 bases. After removal of 3 bases from V and 0 bases from J, the junction contained 13 bases not matched to a gene. The CDR3 is made up of 19 amino acids. Per the germline V gene, CDR1 is MDHEN and CDR2 is SYDVKM. Written as DNA, the CDR3 is TGTGCCAGCAGTTTTTTACCTAGCGGGGGGTACCCGAGCTCCTACGAGCAGTACTTC. Encoded protein: CASSFLPSGGYPSSYEQYF.

The chain carries TRBV5-5 and TRBJ2-1; D perhaps matches TRBD2 (6 bases). The germline V and J ends were trimmed by 2 bases and 4 bases, with 13 bases remaining between them. Looked up from germline, CDR1 is SGHKS and CDR2 is YYEKEE (reference sequence). The CDR3 consists of 15 residues. CDR3 residues: CASSFVSSEYNEQFF. CDR3 nucleotides: TGTGCCAGCAGCTTCGTGTCTAGCGAATACAATGAGCAGTTCTTC. Using reference TRBV5-5 and TRBJ2-1 for the parts outside the CDR3, the full variable domain is DAGVTQSPTHLIKTRGQQVTLRCSPISGHKSVSWYQQVLGQGPQFIFQYYEKEERGRGNFPDRFSARQFPNYSSELNVNALLLGDSALYLCASSFVSSEYNEQFFGPGTRLTVL.

The gene calls are TRBV2 and TRBJ1-6; TRBD1 matches at 7 bases. J was trimmed by 5 bases and V by 5 bases; bases with no gene match: 12. The length of the CDR3 is 17 residues. Germline values: CDR1 SNHLY, CDR2 FYNNEI. The CDR3, as DNA: TGTGCCAGCAGTTACGGGGGAGGCGGGACAGATAATTCACCCCTCCACTTT. Residues: CASSYGGGGTDNSPLHF. Variable domain in full (rest from reference TRBV2 and TRBJ1-6): EPEVTQTPSHQVTQMGQEVILRCVPISNHLYFYWYRQILGQKVEFLVSFYNNEISEKSEIFDDQFSVERPDGSNFTLKIRSTKLEDSAMYFCASSYGGGGTDNSPLHFGNGTRLTVT.

This clonotype was seen repeatedly, ten times or more. The rearrangement links TRBV7-2 to TRBJ1-3; D possibly corresponds to TRBD1 (6 bases). Germline V gives CDR1 SGHTA, CDR2 FQGNSA. There are 14 residues in the CDR3. Trimming removed 11 bases from V and 2 bases from J, with 16 bases in between. CDR3 amino acids: CALRPGGPGNTIYF. The DNA of the CDR3 is TGTGCCTTAAGGCCGGGGGGCCCTGGAAACACCATATATTTT.

This clonotype has a single count. The chain employs TRBV20-1 and TRBJ1-1, with TRBD1 matching 9 bases. The V segment lost 0 bases and the J segment 6 bases; nucleotides outside the gene matches: 11. This CDR3 comprises 16 residues. Germline loops: CDR1 DFQATT, CDR2 SNEGSKA (reference sequence). CDR3 sequence reads: CSARDMNRGPSAEAFF. Here the CDR3 DNA reads TGCAGTGCTAGAGATATGAACAGGGGGCCATCCGCTGAAGCTTTCTTT.